The next 32 T cell receptor beta chains were all read from a single sample in a study of T-cell reconstitution after alpha-beta-depleted transplantation in children. The authors prepared the TCRbeta library with unique molecular identifiers. TCRdb independently ran MiXCR on the PCR reads; one entry per CDR3 protein. The sample carries about 460,000 distinct CDR3 sequences, 11% recorded once. Source: PBMCs, mostly from graft donor cells, taken 180 days after TCRalphabeta/CD19-depleted stem cell transplant. The source is a female patient aged 2 to 10 who had a stem cell transplant for aplastic anemia, so the T cells may come from the graft donor.

This CDR3 is CASSQGATGGNQPQHF. CDR3 nucleotides: TGCGCCAGCAGCCAAGGGGCCACCGGGGGCAATCAGCCCCAGCATTTT. The J gene is TRBJ1-5, the V gene TRBV4-1, with D unresolved. This CDR3 contains 16 residues. Germline assignment: CDR1 MGHRA and CDR2 YSYEKL. Trimming stripped 1 base from V and 2 bases from J, with 12 bases between.

This sequence joins TRBV10-2 and TRBJ2-2; TRBD1 might be the D (5 bases). Trimming took 0 bases from V and 4 from J, leaving 9 bases between them. Germline lookup yields CDR1 WSHSY and CDR2 SAAADI. This CDR3 is 15 amino acids long. CDR3 in amino acids: CASSESGRATGELFF. CDR3 in DNA: TGCGCCAGCAGTGAGTCCGGCAGGGCCACCGGGGAGCTGTTTTTT.

The chain recombines TRBV29-1 with TRBJ1-1; D gene uncertain. The CDR3 runs 14 residues. Trimming cost V 4 bases and J 4 bases, with 16 bases left between them. Germline V gene lookup returns CDR1 SQVTM and CDR2 ANQGSEA. For the CDR3, the DNA is TGCAGCGTTGCATCATGGCAGGCTATCACTGAAGCTTTCTTT. Protein product: CSVASWQAITEAFF.

The chain joins TRBV5-6 to TRBJ2-6; D perhaps matches TRBD1 (5 bases). Deletions cut 1 base from V and 2 bases from J, with 13 bases between. Germline V CDR1 and CDR2: SGHDT, YYEEEE. The CDR3 loop spans 17 amino acids. The DNA of the CDR3 is TGTGCCAGCAGCTTGTGGCAGGGTTTGGCTGGGGCCAACGTCCTGACTTTC. Translating it yields CASSLWQGLAGANVLTF.

As DNA, the CDR3 is TGTGCCAGCAGCTCACCATCGGTTGGAACCTCTAGCACAGATACGCAGTATTTT. Translated, it gives CASSSPSVGTSSTDTQYF. The chain combines TRBV11-1 with TRBJ2-3, with no clear D. The CDR3 runs 18 residues. Germline V lookup: CDR1 SGHAT, CDR2 FQDESV (reference sequence). The V end was cut by 4 bases, the J end by 0 bases, with 20 bases between.

This clonotype was observed a handful of times. This chain links TRBV7-2 with TRBJ2-1; weak D call: TRBD2 (6 bases). V was pared by 5 bases and J by 4 bases, with 12 bases between. This CDR3 comprises 14 residues. Germline values: CDR1 SGHTA, CDR2 FQGNSA. This CDR3 is CASSTAGTYNEQFF. For the CDR3, the DNA is TGTGCCAGCAGCACCGCCGGGACTTACAATGAGCAGTTCTTC.

The chain links TRBV19 to TRBJ1-4; no reliable D call. The V and J ends lost 3 bases and 8 bases respectively, with 10 bases between them. The CDR3 runs to 13 residues. Per germline, CDR1 LNHDA and CDR2 SQIVND (reference sequence). The CDR3 region is CASSIMWREKLFF. CDR3 sequence (DNA): TGTGCCAGTAGTATTATGTGGAGAGAAAAACTGTTTTTT.

This clonotype was counted at least ten times. The V call is TRBV5-4, the J call TRBJ2-2, with 9 nucleotides matching TRBD1. The J segment lost 3 bases and the V segment lost 0 bases, leaving 6 bases of the junction unmatched. The CDR3 has 17 amino acids. Per germline, CDR1 SGHNT and CDR2 YYREEE (reference sequence). This chain's CDR3 is CASSLGGQGVHTGELFF. The CDR3 bases are TGTGCCAGCAGCTTGGGGGGACAGGGTGTTCACACCGGGGAGCTGTTTTTT.

The chain has TRBV6-1 and TRBJ2-1, with D possibly matching TRBD2 (5 bases). There are 15 residues in the CDR3. The V gene lost 7 bases and the J gene lost 0 bases, with 13 bases spanning the gap. CDR1 and CDR2 (germline): MNHNS, SASEGT. The CDR3 here is CASISSSGSYNEQFF. The CDR3 coding sequence is TGTGCCAGCATCTCTAGCTCCGGCTCCTACAATGAGCAGTTCTTC.

The rearrangement links TRBV29-1 to TRBJ2-7; TRBD1 aligns across 9 bases. The V gene end was trimmed by 7 bases and the J gene end by 2 bases; junction bases not matched to a gene: 6. The germline V gene encodes CDR1 SQVTM and CDR2 ANQGSEA. This CDR3 is built from 13 residues. CDR3 bases: TGCAGCGCTAGGACAGGGGAGACCTACGAGCAGTACTTC. This codes for CSARTGETYEQYF.

The chain recombines TRBV20-1 with TRBJ2-7; D unresolved. Germline V gene lookup returns CDR1 DFQATT and CDR2 SNEGSKA (reference sequence). Trimming stripped 3 bases from V and 3 bases from J, with 15 bases between. This CDR3 region has 14 residues. The CDR3 sequence is CSASWPSSYYEQYF. CDR3 sequence (DNA): TGCAGTGCTAGCTGGCCGTCGAGCTACTACGAGCAGTACTTC.

Only a few counts were recorded for this clonotype. CDR3 loop: CASSYRHGATYEQYF. CDR3 nucleotide sequence: TGTGCCAGCAGCTATCGACATGGAGCAACCTACGAGCAGTACTTC. The chain uses TRBV11-2 and TRBJ2-7, with D unresolved. The V gene lost 4 bases and the J gene lost 2 bases, with 15 bases spanning the gap. CDR1 and CDR2 (germline): SGHAT, FQNNGV. CDR3 size: 15 residues.

This clonotype was observed at least ten times. V is TRBV5-5 and J is TRBJ2-7; 7 bases are a match to TRBD1. Germline V gene data show CDR1 as SGHKS and CDR2 as YYEKEE (reference sequence). The CDR3 has 16 amino acids. With V trimmed by 7 bases and J by 1 base, 14 bases remained unmatched. This chain's CDR3 is CASYQNAGTASYEQYF. DNA for the CDR3: TGTGCCAGCTACCAGAATGCCGGGACAGCTTCCTACGAGCAGTACTTC.

A few counts support this clonotype. This rearrangement joins TRBV4-3 to TRBJ2-2; 10 bases fit TRBD1. Looked up from germline, CDR1 is LGHNA and CDR2 is YSLEER. The V gene end was trimmed by 0 bases and the J gene end by 3 bases; junction bases not matched to a gene: 7. CDR3 length: 18 amino acids. The CDR3 is CASSQELWDRGDTGELFF. The CDR3 coding sequence is TGCGCCAGCAGCCAAGAACTTTGGGACAGGGGCGACACCGGGGAGCTGTTTTTT.

This chain joins TRBV7-9 and TRBJ2-1; D gene ambiguous. This CDR3 region has 15 residues. The germline V gene encodes CDR1 SEHNR and CDR2 FQNEAQ (reference sequence). Trimming took 4 bases from V and 0 from J, leaving 10 bases between them. The CDR3 nucleotides are TGTGCCAGCAGCTCGAGCGAGGCCTCCTACAATGAGCAGTTCTTC. Translated: CASSSSEASYNEQFF.

In this sample, this clonotype turned up a few times. The rearrangement joins TRBV12-3 or TRBV12-4 to TRBJ2-1; D uncertain. The CDR3 has 12 amino acids. V gave up 2 bases and J gave up 12 bases, with 11 bases separating them. The CDR3 region is CASSLRPVGQFF. The CDR3 nucleotides are TGTGCCAGCAGTTTAAGACCGGTTGGGCAGTTCTTC.

The chain recombines TRBV20-1 with TRBJ1-5; D call uncertain. There are 13 residues in the CDR3. Germline loops: CDR1 DFQATT, CDR2 SNEGSKA (reference sequence). Trimming shortened V by 5 bases and J by 0 bases, and 8 bases separated the two germline ends. The chain's CDR3 is CSAAENSNQPQHF. The CDR3, as DNA: TGCAGTGCTGCAGAGAATAGCAATCAGCCCCAGCATTTT.

The chain carries TRBV20-1 and TRBJ1-5, with a weak D call TRBD1 (5 bases). V dropped 6 bases and J dropped 1 base, with 10 bases sitting between them. The CDR3 totals 13 residues. The germline CDR1 and CDR2 sequences are DFQATT and SNEGSKA (reference sequence). The CDR3 loop is CSADSSSNQPQHF. Written as DNA, the CDR3 is TGCAGTGCCGACAGTTCGAGCAATCAGCCCCAGCATTTT.

The rearrangement links TRBV20-1 to TRBJ2-1; 8 bases are shared with TRBD2. CDR3 size: 17 residues. V was pared by 6 bases and J by 0 bases, with 13 bases of the junction left unmatched. In germline, CDR1 is DFQATT, CDR2 SNEGSKA (reference sequence). CDR3 in DNA: TGCAGTGCCGCCCGGTTTTTAGCGGGGAACTCCTACAATGAGCAGTTCTTC. Its translation is CSAARFLAGNSYNEQFF.

This clonotype turned up a few times. This chain uses TRBV20-1 with TRBJ1-2, with TRBD1 matching 7 bases. Germline loops: CDR1 DFQATT, CDR2 SNEGSKA (reference sequence). Unmatched junction bases numbered 20, after V lost 6 bases and J lost 4 bases. CDR3 length equals 17 residues. The CDR3 region has the DNA TGCAGTGCAACCGCCCCGACAGGGTCGTATCTCCTCTATGGCTACACCTTC. Its protein product is CSATAPTGSYLLYGYTF.

This chain joins TRBV7-9 and TRBJ2-1; possible D gene TRBD1, 5 bases. The CDR3 is 17 residues long. V shed 1 base and J shed 5 bases, with 18 bases lying between them. Germline V gene sequence: CDR1 SEHNR, CDR2 FQNEAQ (reference sequence). The CDR3 region is CASSLGGIGFPHNEQFF. CDR3 sequence (DNA): TGTGCCAGCAGCTTAGGGGGCATCGGGTTCCCCCACAATGAGCAGTTCTTC.

This clonotype showed up just a few times. This chain joins TRBV21-1 and TRBJ1-3. TRBV21-1 is shown as a pseudogene. There are 12 residues in the CDR3. CDR3 protein: CASSKKGNTIYF. In nucleotides, the CDR3 is TGTGCCAGCAGCAAAAAGGGAAACACCATATATTTT.

This clonotype was picked up a small number of times. This rearrangement joins TRBV24-1 to TRBJ2-3, with unresolved D. Looked up from germline, CDR1 is KGHDR and CDR2 is SFDVKD. The length of the CDR3 is 15 residues. Trimming cost V 2 bases and J 2 bases, with 10 bases left between them. The CDR3 is CATSDSWGPTDTQYF. Written as DNA, the CDR3 is TGTGCCACCAGTGATTCTTGGGGTCCCACAGATACGCAGTATTTT.

The chain combines TRBV7-9 with TRBJ1-6; 8 bases match TRBD1. Per the germline V gene, CDR1 is SEHNR and CDR2 is FQNEAQ (reference sequence). V gave up 4 bases and J gave up 8 bases; unmatched junction bases: 4. This CDR3 region has 14 residues. The CDR3 nucleotides are TGTGCCAGCAGCTACAAGACAGGGGATTCACCCCTCCACTTT. Protein: CASSYKTGDSPLHF.

This clonotype was found a few times. The J gene is TRBJ2-5, the V gene TRBV5-8, with 7 bases fitting TRBD1. The CDR3 runs to 15 residues. CDR1 and CDR2 from the germline V gene are SGHTS and YDEGEE. V lost 4 bases, J lost 4 bases, and 10 bases stayed unmatched. In nucleotides, the CDR3 is TGTGCCAGCAGCGACCCCCCCCGGACAGGAGAGACCCAGTACTTC. Its protein is CASSDPPRTGETQYF.

The chain is built from TRBV10-3 and TRBJ2-7; a possible D gene is TRBD2 (6 bases). Germline values: CDR1 ENHRY, CDR2 SYGVKD. The CDR3 sequence is 16 residues long. V lost 0 bases to trimming and J lost 0 bases, with 12 bases between them. The CDR3 reads CAISESPDGSSYEQYF. Written as DNA, the CDR3 is TGTGCCATCAGTGAGTCGCCGGACGGGAGCTCCTACGAGCAGTACTTC.

In this sample, this clonotype turned up a few times. The CDR3 bases are TGTGCCAGCCATGGACGGGGTAACACCGGGGAGCTGTTTTTT. This encodes CASHGRGNTGELFF. The rearrangement links TRBV9 to TRBJ2-2, with a possible D match to TRBD2 (5 bases). V was clipped by 7 bases and J by 2 bases, with 12 bases between them. The CDR3 runs 14 residues. Germline-derived CDR1 and CDR2 are SGDLS and YYNGEE.

This clonotype was recorded a few times. The rearrangement joins TRBV10-3 to TRBJ2-5; 8 bases line up with TRBD1. This CDR3 region has 15 residues. The germline gives CDR1 ENHRY, CDR2 SYGVKD. V lost 0 bases to trimming and J lost 5 bases; unmatched junction nucleotides: 5. CDR3 amino acids: CAISESARGLETQYF. The DNA of the CDR3 is TGTGCCATCAGTGAGTCGGCCAGGGGGCTTGAGACCCAGTACTTC.

This chain uses TRBV20-1 with TRBJ2-5; D is possibly TRBD2 (6 bases). CDR1 and CDR2 (germline): DFQATT, SNEGSKA (reference sequence). Trimming took 6 bases from V and 4 from J, leaving 15 bases between them. The CDR3 loop spans 13 amino acids. The CDR3 sequence is CSAGFPGVETQYF. DNA for the CDR3: TGCAGTGCCGGGTTTCCGGGGGTAGAGACCCAGTACTTC.

At least ten counts were recorded for this clonotype. The V gene is TRBV7-2, the J gene TRBJ2-3; 7 bases line up with TRBD2. This CDR3 spans 15 amino acids. V lost 4 bases to trimming and J lost 4 bases; unmatched junction nucleotides: 8. The germline CDR1 and CDR2 sequences are SGHTA and FQGNSA. The CDR3 protein is CASSSLVGLADTQYF. CDR3 sequence (DNA): TGTGCCAGCAGCTCCCTTGTAGGACTAGCAGATACGCAGTATTTT.

The chain links TRBV28 to TRBJ1-5; D not certain. The germline V and J ends were trimmed by 5 bases and 3 bases, with 11 bases remaining between them. This CDR3 is 14 amino acids long. Germline values: CDR1 MDHEN, CDR2 SYDVKM. CDR3 sequence: CASSNALLNQPQHF. The CDR3 bases are TGTGCCAGCAGTAATGCTCTTCTCAATCAGCCCCAGCATTTT.

This clonotype was seen ten or more times. The CDR3 nucleotides are TGTGCCAGCAGCCTACTGGGACTAGCGGACAATGAGCAGTTCTTC. Protein product: CASSLLGLADNEQFF. The chain links TRBV7-2 to TRBJ2-1, with 11 nucleotides matching TRBD2. V shed 5 bases and J 5 bases; nucleotides not matched to a gene: 5. Germline CDR1 SGHTA, CDR2 FQGNSA. This CDR3 has 15 residues.